A single sample gave rise to the 24 T cell receptor beta chains below, sequenced in a study of molecular identifiers for immune sequencing clone quantification. A single record per CDR3 protein comes from TCRdb applying MiXCR to the PCR reads. This repertoire shows approximately 670,000 distinct CDR3 sequences, around 20% found once; its top ten account for around 0.86%. Source material: naive CD8+ T cells from blood, with Jurkat cell RNA spiked in. Subset noted: FACS-sorted CD8+CD4-CCR7+CD45RA+ naive T cells. These receptors all come from a human donor in good health. Some libraries in this study had Jurkat cell RNA spiked in.

Worth noting for this clonotype: This clone may be a read error of a much larger clone one base away. V is TRBV6-1 and J is TRBJ1-1; 8 positions match TRBD1. The CDR3 runs 17 residues. Germline lookup yields CDR1 MNHNS and CDR2 SASEGT. As DNA, the CDR3 is TGTGCCTGCAGTGATTCAGGGGGAATTACAGGGGGAACTGAAGCTTTCTTT. Translating it yields CACSDSGGITGGTEAFF.

As regards this clonotype: This sequence may be a read error, since a much larger clone differs from it by one base. The CDR3 does not close with the conserved phenylalanine or tryptophan, likely indicating a read error. The V call is TRBV9, the J call TRBJ1-1; no clear D gene. The germline V gene encodes CDR1 SGDLS and CDR2 YYNGEE. The CDR3 spans 12 residues. Trimming left V 0 bases short and J 6 bases short, with 6 bases between. The CDR3 reads CASSVVTAEAFL. In DNA form, the CDR3 reads TGTGCCAGCAGCGTAGTGACCGCTGAAGCTTTCCTT.

With regard to this clonotype: Being one base from a much bigger clone, this may be a read error. The chain carries TRBV3-1 and TRBJ1-1; 7 bases are shared with TRBD1. The ends lost 1 base at V and 5 bases at J; junction bases unmatched: 7. There are 15 residues in the CDR3. Germline CDR1 LGHDT, CDR2 YNNKEL (reference sequence). The CDR3 coding sequence is TGTGCCAGCAGCCAAGGGCCAGGGGGTGGTACTGAAGCTTTCTTT. This sequence encodes CASSQGPGGGTEAFF.

The sample holds a few counts of this clonotype. V gene TRBV27 combines with J gene TRBJ2-7; 15 bases align to TRBD2. V shed 5 bases and J 3 bases; nucleotides not matched to a gene: 5. Germline CDR1 and CDR2: MNHEY and SMNVEV (reference sequence). This CDR3 spans 16 amino acids. In DNA, the CDR3 is TGTGCCAGCAGTGCCGGGGGACTAGCGGGGGGCTACGAGCAGTACTTC. It codes for CASSAGGLAGGYEQYF.

In this sample, this clonotype turned up many times. The gene calls are TRBV20-1 and TRBJ2-7; 10 bases are a match to TRBD2. The CDR3 has 15 residues. The germline gives CDR1 DFQATT, CDR2 SNEGSKA (reference sequence). Unmatched junction bases numbered 8, after V lost 1 base and J lost 5 bases. The CDR3 coding sequence is TGCAGTGCTAGAGTAATGCCTAGCGGGAGCCACGAGCAGTACTTC. Translated: CSARVMPSGSHEQYF.

Regarding this clonotype: This may stem from a read error, because a much larger clone lies one nucleotide away. This chain's CDR3 is CSVEDWARAQETQYF. Written as DNA, the CDR3 is TGCAGCGTTGAAGACTGGGCCCGGGCACAAGAGACCCAGTACTTC. The chain employs TRBV29-1 and TRBJ2-5; D is unclear. V lost 0 bases, J lost 2 bases, and 13 bases lay in between. Germline V gene lookup returns CDR1 SQVTM and CDR2 ANQGSEA. The CDR3 totals 15 residues.

This clonotype was counted ten times or more. CDR3 protein: CASRSPGLGMETQYF. CDR3 DNA: TGTGCCAGCAGATCACCGGGACTAGGGATGGAGACCCAGTACTTC. The chain combines TRBV6-6 with TRBJ2-5; 8 bases line up with TRBD2. The CDR3 sequence is 15 residues long. The ends lost 6 bases at V and 5 bases at J; junction bases unmatched: 11. Germline-derived CDR1 and CDR2 are MNHNY and SVGAGI (reference sequence).

The V call is TRBV7-2, the J call TRBJ2-3, with TRBD2 as a possible D gene (6 bases). From germline, CDR1 is SGHTA and CDR2 FQGNSA. The CDR3 length is 16 residues. V lost 2 bases and J lost 2, with 14 bases in between. The CDR3 DNA reads as TGTGCCAGCAGCTTACTTACTGGGGGACTCACAGATACGCAGTATTTT. Its protein product is CASSLLTGGLTDTQYF.

Remarks on this clonotype: This could be a read error, since a much larger clone is one nucleotide away. The chain is built from TRBV7-9 and TRBJ2-7, with TRBD1 as a possible D gene (5 bases). The CDR3 covers 13 residues. Germline CDR1 is SEHNR and CDR2 is FQNEAQ (reference sequence). V was cut by 8 bases and J by 3 bases, with 14 bases left in between. The CDR3 reads CASGPLGHYEQYF. CDR3 in DNA: TGTGCCAGCGGCCCCCTCGGACACTACGAGCAGTACTTC.

This clonotype came up many times. V and J are TRBV4-2 and TRBJ2-7; tentative D call: TRBD1 (6 bases). Germline assignment: CDR1 LGHNA and CDR2 YNFKEQ. The CDR3 runs 16 residues. V lost 3 bases and J lost 3, with 18 bases in between. DNA of the CDR3: TGTGCCAGCAGCCAGACAGGCTCAGTCCTGGACTACGAGCAGTACTTC. It codes for CASSQTGSVLDYEQYF.

The table lists this clonotype with a few counts. The gene calls are TRBV30 and TRBJ2-1; D is undetermined. V dropped 1 base and J dropped 3 bases, with 10 bases sitting between them. Germline-derived CDR1 and CDR2 are GTSNPN and SVGIG (reference sequence). CDR3 size: 14 residues. The CDR3 bases are TGTGCCTGGAGTGAGGGCGGAGACTACAATGAGCAGTTCTTC. As protein: CAWSEGGDYNEQFF.

The V gene is TRBV23-1, the J gene TRBJ1-3, with D hard to call. TRBV23-1 is known as an ORF, though its function is uncertain. The CDR3 is made up of 12 amino acids. V lost 8 bases, J lost 1 base, and 6 bases lay in between. The CDR3 reads CASQTSGNTIYF. CDR3 DNA sequence: TGCGCCAGCCAAACTTCTGGAAACACCATATATTTT.

This clonotype was counted many times. V and J are TRBV7-8 and TRBJ1-3; no reliable D call. V lost 5 bases and J lost 4, with 15 bases in between. The CDR3 has 15 amino acids. From germline, CDR1 is SGHVS and CDR2 FQNEAQ. The CDR3 is CASSRYGGAGNTIYF. The DNA for the CDR3 is TGTGCCAGCAGCCGATATGGAGGTGCAGGAAACACCATATATTTT.

This clonotype was seen a handful of times. The V gene is TRBV7-9, the J gene TRBJ2-7; TRBD1 is a possible D gene (6 bases). CDR3 length: 13 amino acids. Germline CDR1 SEHNR, CDR2 FQNEAQ (reference sequence). V lost 10 bases to trimming and J lost 1 base, with 14 bases between them. CDR3 nucleotide sequence: TGTGCCACCAGGGGTCTGTCGTCCTACGAGCAGTACTTC. It codes for CATRGLSSYEQYF.

Points on this clonotype: Possible read error: a much larger clone is one base away. V usage is TRBV6-6 and J usage is TRBJ1-1, with D perhaps matching TRBD1 (6 bases). The length of the CDR3 is 13 residues. CDR1 is MNHNY, CDR2 SVGAGI, per germline (reference sequence). CDR3 region: CAGSYGTGMGAFF. For the CDR3, the DNA is TGTGCCGGCAGTTACGGAACAGGGATGGGAGCTTTCTTT.

This clonotype was counted ten times or more. The chain has TRBV7-9 and TRBJ1-1; 10 bases fit TRBD1. With V trimmed by 10 bases and J by 4 bases, 12 bases remained unmatched. The CDR3 contains 15 residues. From germline, CDR1 is SEHNR and CDR2 FQNEAQ (reference sequence). CDR3 loop: CATTYQGQGSTEAFF. The CDR3 nucleotides are TGTGCCACCACCTACCAGGGACAGGGGTCCACTGAAGCTTTCTTT.

This clonotype was seen ten or more times. The chain links TRBV27 to TRBJ2-3, with a possible D match to TRBD2 (5 bases). CDR1 MNHEY and CDR2 SMNVEV come from the germline V gene (reference sequence). With 5 bases removed from V and 2 bases from J, the gap between germline ends came to 11 bases. The CDR3 runs to 14 residues. The CDR3 nucleotides read TGTGCCAGCAGTCTAAGGGAGAACACAGATACGCAGTATTTT. Its protein is CASSLRENTDTQYF.

This clonotype was seen ten or more times. This rearrangement joins TRBV7-6 to TRBJ2-7; D is unresolved. Germline lookup yields CDR1 SGHVS and CDR2 FNYEAQ. The CDR3 covers 13 residues. Trimming took off 6 bases at V and 2 bases at J, with 11 bases between the two ends. CDR3 region: CASSRDGAYEQYF. DNA of the CDR3: TGTGCCAGCAGTCGTGACGGAGCCTACGAGCAGTACTTC. The full variable domain, its missing parts supplied by reference TRBV7-6 and TRBJ2-7, is GAGVSQSPRYKVTKRGQDVALRCDPISGHVSLYWYRQALGQGPEFLTYFNYEAQQDKSGLPNDRFSAERPEGSISTLTIQRTEQRDSAMYRCASSRDGAYEQYFGPGTRLTVT.

The chain couples TRBV2 to TRBJ1-5; D is unclear. Trimming shortened V by 5 bases and J by 3 bases, and 11 bases separated the two germline ends. The V gene's germline CDR1 is SNHLY and CDR2 FYNNEI. The CDR3 length is 14 residues. The CDR3 loop reads CASSRAANNQPQHF. CDR3 DNA: TGTGCCAGCAGTAGGGCAGCGAACAATCAGCCCCAGCATTTT.

As for this clonotype: A read error is possible here, since a much larger clone lies one base away. The chain links TRBV20-1 to TRBJ2-3; tentatively, D is TRBD1 (6 bases). This CDR3 has 11 residues. Germline lookup yields CDR1 DFQATT and CDR2 SNEGSKA (reference sequence). CDR3 DNA: TGCAGTGCTAGAGACAGGGGAACGCAGTGTTTT. This codes for CSARDRGTQCF.

This clonotype was recorded at least ten times. The J gene is TRBJ1-1, the V gene TRBV28; TRBD1 aligns across 8 bases. Germline V gives CDR1 MDHEN, CDR2 SYDVKM. The length of the CDR3 is 16 residues. V lost 1 base, J lost 0 bases, and 4 bases stayed unmatched. CDR3 in amino acids: CASSLFQGALNTEAFF. In nucleotides, the CDR3 is TGTGCCAGCAGTTTATTTCAGGGGGCGTTGAACACTGAAGCTTTCTTT.

The rearrangement joins TRBV11-2 to TRBJ1-1; TRBD1 is a possible D gene (5 bases). Trimming stripped 5 bases from V and 3 bases from J, with 19 bases between. The length of the CDR3 is 16 residues. Per germline, CDR1 SGHAT and CDR2 FQNNGV. The DNA for the CDR3 is TGTGCCAGCAGCGGCCCGGGAGGGGCGGCTGACACTGAAGCTTTCTTT. Its protein product is CASSGPGGAADTEAFF.

This clonotype appeared many times. The gene calls are TRBV29-1 and TRBJ1-1; a weak D match, TRBD1 (6 bases). Germline lookup yields CDR1 SQVTM and CDR2 ANQGSEA. The CDR3 extends over 14 amino acids. V was pared by 7 bases and J by 8 bases, with 23 bases between. CDR3 protein: CSGDRQGPGLEAFF. Here the CDR3 DNA reads TGCAGCGGAGACAGGCAGGGGCCAGGGTTAGAAGCTTTCTTT. Full variable domain (missing parts from reference TRBV29-1 and TRBJ1-1): SAVISQKPSRDICQRGTSLTIQCQVDSQVTMMFWYRQQPGQSLTLIATANQGSEATYESGFVIDKFPISRPNLTFSTLTVSNMSPEDSSIYLCSGDRQGPGLEAFFGQGTRLTVV.

V is TRBV12-5 and J is TRBJ1-1; TRBD1 matches 9 bases. This CDR3 is 20 amino acids long. Germline CDR1 LGHNT, CDR2 FRNRAP. Losses at the gene ends were 0 bases for V and 10 bases for J; bases not matched to a gene: 24. The CDR3 spells CASGLVPGTGSVLGGSGAFF. For the CDR3, the DNA is TGTGCTAGTGGTTTGGTACCCGGGACAGGGTCAGTTTTGGGCGGGTCGGGAGCTTTCTTT.